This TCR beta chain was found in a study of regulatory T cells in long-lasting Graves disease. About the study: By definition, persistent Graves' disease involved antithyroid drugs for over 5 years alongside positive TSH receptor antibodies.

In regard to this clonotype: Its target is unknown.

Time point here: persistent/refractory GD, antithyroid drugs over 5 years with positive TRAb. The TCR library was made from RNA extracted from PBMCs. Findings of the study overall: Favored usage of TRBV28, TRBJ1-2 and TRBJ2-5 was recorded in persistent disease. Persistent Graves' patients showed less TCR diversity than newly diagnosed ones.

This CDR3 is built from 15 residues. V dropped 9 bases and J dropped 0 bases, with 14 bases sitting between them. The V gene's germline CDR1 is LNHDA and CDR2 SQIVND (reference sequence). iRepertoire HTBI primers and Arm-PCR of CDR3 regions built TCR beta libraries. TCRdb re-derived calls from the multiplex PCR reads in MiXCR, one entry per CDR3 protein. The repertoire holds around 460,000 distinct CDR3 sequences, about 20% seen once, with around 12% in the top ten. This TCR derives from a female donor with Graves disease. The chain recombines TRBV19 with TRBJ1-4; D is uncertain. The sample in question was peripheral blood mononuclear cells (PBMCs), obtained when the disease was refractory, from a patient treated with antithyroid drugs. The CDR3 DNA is TGTGCCAGCAGTCTTGGGCCCGCAACTAATGAAAAACTGTTTTTT. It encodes CASSLGPATNEKLFF.